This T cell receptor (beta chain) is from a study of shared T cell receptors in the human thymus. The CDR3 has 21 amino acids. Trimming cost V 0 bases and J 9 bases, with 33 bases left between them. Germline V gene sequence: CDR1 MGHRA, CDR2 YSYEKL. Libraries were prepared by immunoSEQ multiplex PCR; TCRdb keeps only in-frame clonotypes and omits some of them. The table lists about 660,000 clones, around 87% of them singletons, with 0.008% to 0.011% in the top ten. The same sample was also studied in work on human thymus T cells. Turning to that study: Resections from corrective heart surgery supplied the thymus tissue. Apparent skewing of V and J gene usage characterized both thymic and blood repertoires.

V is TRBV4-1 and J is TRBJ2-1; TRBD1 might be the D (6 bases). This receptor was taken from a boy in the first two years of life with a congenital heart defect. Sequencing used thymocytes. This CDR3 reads CASSQDWAGALGEPNNSEQFF. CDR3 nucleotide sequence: TGCGCCAGCAGCCAAGACTGGGCAGGGGCGTTGGGCGAGCCCAACAATAGTGAGCAGTTCTTC.